The 9 T cell receptor beta chains below were found in one sample sequenced in a study of shared clonotypes between healthy human individuals. Only in-frame clones appear in the TCRdb table, and some are missing; sequencing was by immunoSEQ multiplex PCR. The sample has roughly 2.6 million clones, around 90% seen once. Sequencing was carried out using naive CD4+ T cells sorted from blood. Sample subset: CD45RA+ positively selected. These receptors came from a man aged 18 to 35 in good health.

The chain couples TRBV18 to TRBJ2-7; 11 nucleotides match TRBD2. Per the germline V gene, CDR1 is KGHSH and CDR2 is LQKENI. J gave up 1 base and V 2 bases, and 10 bases lay outside the gene matches. This CDR3 is built from 18 residues. CDR3 nucleotides: TGTGCCAGCTCACCAAAGACTAGCGGGACCATTACTTCCTACGAGCAGTACTTC. It yields the protein CASSPKTSGTITSYEQYF.

The rearrangement uses TRBV19 and TRBJ2-7; D is unresolved. The germline gives CDR1 LNHDA, CDR2 SQIVND (reference sequence). V was trimmed by 5 bases and J by 2 bases, leaving 10 bases between them. The CDR3 runs to 13 residues. The CDR3 here is CASSWGSTYEQYF. CDR3 in DNA: TGTGCCAGTAGTTGGGGAAGCACCTACGAGCAGTACTTC.

The V gene is TRBV6-1, the J gene TRBJ2-5, with D maybe TRBD1 (5 bases). The CDR3 runs 14 residues. CDR1 and CDR2 (germline): MNHNS, SASEGT. Trimming removed 8 bases at V and 3 bases at J, with 16 bases between. For the CDR3, the DNA is TGTGCCAGCGCGGTAGGGGCGATGGAAGAGACCCAGTACTTC. It is translated as CASAVGAMEETQYF.

The CDR3 loop is CASSRGVSYTF. The CDR3 bases are TGTGCCAGCAGCAGGGGGGTCAGCTACACCTTC. The chain uses TRBV6-5 and TRBJ1-2; 7 nucleotides align to TRBD1. Germline lookup yields CDR1 MNHEY and CDR2 SVGAGI. The CDR3 has 11 residues. V lost 6 bases, J lost 9 bases, and 4 bases stayed unmatched.

The V gene is TRBV6-6, the J gene TRBJ2-3, with TRBD2 matching over 8 bases. Unmatched junction bases numbered 4, after V lost 6 bases and J lost 2 bases. This CDR3 comprises 14 residues. Germline CDR1 reads MNHNY; CDR2 reads SVGAGI (reference sequence). The CDR3 nucleotides read TGTGCCAGCAGGGACGGGGGGGCCACAGATACGCAGTATTTT. Its protein is CASRDGGATDTQYF.

The chain links TRBV6-5 to TRBJ2-3; no definite D call. V was trimmed by 6 bases and J by 0 bases, leaving 10 bases between them. The CDR3 consists of 14 residues. Germline values: CDR1 MNHEY, CDR2 SVGAGI. This chain's CDR3 is CASRLGPSTDTQYF. In DNA, the CDR3 is TGTGCCAGCAGGCTCGGGCCCAGCACAGATACGCAGTATTTT.

This clone was seen only once. J is TRBJ2-7 and V is TRBV6-6; D unresolved. Between the trimmed V and J ends, which lost 2 bases and 6 bases, there was a span of 8 bases. Looked up from germline, CDR1 is MNHNY and CDR2 is SVGAGI (reference sequence). CDR3 length: 12 amino acids. Written as DNA, the CDR3 is TGTGCCAGCAGTTACCGGATGGCCGAGCAGTACTTC. Residues: CASSYRMAEQYF.

This clone was seen just once. The rearrangement joins TRBV2 to TRBJ2-3, with 8 positions matching TRBD2. V shed 4 bases and J 1 base; nucleotides not matched to a gene: 7. CDR1 is SNHLY and CDR2 is FYNNEI in the germline V gene. The CDR3 is 16 residues long. In DNA, the CDR3 is TGTGCCAGCAGTGGCGGCGGGGGGCCCGGCACAGATACGCAGTATTTT. Protein: CASSGGGGPGTDTQYF.

Concerning this clone itself: This CDR3 is also generated by other DNA sequences in the sample. The rearrangement uses TRBV10-3 and TRBJ1-2; D is unresolved. CDR3 size: 11 residues. Germline CDR1 and CDR2: ENHRY and SYGVKD. The V end lost 3 bases, the J end lost 5 bases, and 4 bases lay between the germline ends. CDR3 DNA: TGTGCCATCAGTGAAAGGTATGGCTACACCTTC. It is translated as CAISERYGYTF.